This is a list of T cell receptor beta chains from one sample in a study of T cell responses to AZD1222 COVID-19 vaccine. Some clones are missing from TCRdb's copy, which holds only in-frame ones; the method was immunoSEQ multiplex PCR. In the table there are roughly 100,000 clones, 85% to 90% of which are singletons. This specimen was peripheral blood, taken on day 0 of AZD1222 vaccination. These receptors came from an adult in good health. Each CDR3 is given with its conserved first and last residue. The D gene is left open where the match is weak. Part of the rows lack a size; the others show once, few, many or a class for expanded clones.

CDR3nt: TGTGCCAGCAGTGCCTCCCTAGCGGCCTCCTACAATGAGCAGTTCTTC; CDR3aa: CASSASLAASYNEQFF; abundance: -; j_gene: TRBJ2-1; d_gene: TRBD2; v_gene: TRBV28
CDR3nt: TGTGCCAGCAGTTCCCGCTGGGGCTACACCTTC; CDR3aa: CASSSRWGYTF; abundance: -; j_gene: TRBJ1-2; d_gene: -; v_gene: TRBV12-3/TRBV12-4
CDR3nt: TGTGCCACCAGCAGCGATACAGGAGTTTATGGCTACACCTTC; CDR3aa: CATSSDTGVYGYTF; abundance: once; j_gene: TRBJ1-2; d_gene: -; v_gene: TRBV15
CDR3nt: TGTGCCATCGCCCCAGGGGGCGAACCTAACTATGGCTACACCTTC; CDR3aa: CAIAPGGEPNYGYTF; abundance: -; j_gene: TRBJ1-2; d_gene: TRBD1; v_gene: TRBV10-3
CDR3nt: TGTGCCAGCAGTTACGGCGGGAGGCGTTTGAATGAGCAGTTCTTC; CDR3aa: CASSYGGRRLNEQFF; abundance: -; j_gene: TRBJ2-1; d_gene: TRBD2; v_gene: TRBV6-2/TRBV6-3
CDR3nt: TGTGCCACCAGCATCGACCCCAGAACAACTGAAGCTTTCTTT; CDR3aa: CATSIDPRTTEAFF; abundance: once; j_gene: TRBJ1-1; d_gene: -; v_gene: TRBV15
CDR3nt: TGTGCCAGCAGGCCTACAATAGGGGAATACTATGGCTACACCTTC; CDR3aa: CASRPTIGEYYGYTF; abundance: -; j_gene: TRBJ1-2; d_gene: -; v_gene: TRBV2
CDR3nt: TGTGCCAGCAGCTTAGCGCAGAGCGGGAGGGGCAATGAGCAGTTCTTC; CDR3aa: CASSLAQSGRGNEQFF; abundance: -; j_gene: TRBJ2-1; d_gene: TRBD2; v_gene: TRBV7-2
CDR3nt: TGTGCCAGCAGCGTTGATCATTCTGGATACTACGAGCAGTACTTC; CDR3aa: CASSVDHSGYYEQYF; abundance: many; j_gene: TRBJ2-7; d_gene: -; v_gene: TRBV9
CDR3nt: TGTGCCTGGAGTGTCAGGGTTGGCGATCAGCCCCAGCATTTT; CDR3aa: CAWSVRVGDQPQHF; abundance: -; j_gene: TRBJ1-5; d_gene: -; v_gene: TRBV30
CDR3nt: TGTGCCATCAGTGAGATAGGGGGAAATCAGCCCCAGCATTTT; CDR3aa: CAISEIGGNQPQHF; abundance: -; j_gene: TRBJ1-5; d_gene: -; v_gene: TRBV10-3
CDR3nt: TGTGCCAGCAGTTACTCGACCACCTTTGAAGCTTTCTTT; CDR3aa: CASSYSTTFEAFF; abundance: -; j_gene: TRBJ1-1; d_gene: -; v_gene: TRBV6-5
CDR3nt: TGTGCCAGCAACCGAGGACTAGCGGGAGGGATCAATGAGCAGTTCTTC; CDR3aa: CASNRGLAGGINEQFF; abundance: -; j_gene: TRBJ2-1; d_gene: TRBD2; v_gene: TRBV28
CDR3nt: TGTGCCAGCAGTTACTCGATACTAAGCGGGAGGGCCTGGGGTGAGCAGTTCTTC; CDR3aa: CASSYSILSGRAWGEQFF; abundance: few; j_gene: TRBJ2-1; d_gene: TRBD2; v_gene: TRBV6-2/TRBV6-3
CDR3nt: TGTGCCAGCAGCCGCCCCCAGGGGAACACTGAAGCTTTCTTT; CDR3aa: CASSRPQGNTEAFF; abundance: -; j_gene: TRBJ1-1; d_gene: -; v_gene: TRBV4-2
CDR3nt: TGTGCCAGCAGCCCCCGGGGACTAGCGGGAGGCATGGGGGGAGAGACCCAGTACTTC; CDR3aa: CASSPRGLAGGMGGETQYF; abundance: -; j_gene: TRBJ2-5; d_gene: TRBD2; v_gene: TRBV5-5
CDR3nt: TGTGCCAGCAGTTTAGTTGGACAGGCACAACCCCTCCACTTT; CDR3aa: CASSLVGQAQPLHF; abundance: -; j_gene: TRBJ1-6; d_gene: TRBD1; v_gene: TRBV28
CDR3nt: TGTGCCAGCAGTTTTGGGTACGAGCAGTACTTC; CDR3aa: CASSFGYEQYF; abundance: -; j_gene: TRBJ2-7; d_gene: -; v_gene: TRBV28
CDR3nt: TGTGCCAGCAGCCAAGCGCTAGTCACCTACGAGCAGTACTTC; CDR3aa: CASSQALVTYEQYF; abundance: -; j_gene: TRBJ2-7; d_gene: -; v_gene: TRBV4-2
CDR3nt: TGTGCCAGCAGCCAGATCGGCGTGGGAGATTCACCCCTCCACTTT; CDR3aa: CASSQIGVGDSPLHF; abundance: -; j_gene: TRBJ1-6; d_gene: -; v_gene: TRBV3-1/TRBV3-2
CDR3nt: TGTGCCTGGAGTTTACTCCAGGGGGCTGGTGAGCAGTTCTTC; CDR3aa: CAWSLLQGAGEQFF; abundance: -; j_gene: TRBJ2-1; d_gene: TRBD1; v_gene: TRBV30
CDR3nt: TGTGCCAGCAGACACAGGGGGCATTTTGAGCCCCAGCATTTT; CDR3aa: CASRHRGHFEPQHF; abundance: -; j_gene: TRBJ1-5; d_gene: TRBD1; v_gene: TRBV28
CDR3nt: TGTGCCAGCAGCTTCACCCCCCAGGGCGTTAGCTCCTACAATGAGCAGTTCTTC; CDR3aa: CASSFTPQGVSSYNEQFF; abundance: -; j_gene: TRBJ2-1; d_gene: -; v_gene: TRBV11-2
CDR3nt: TGTGCCAGTCTACTAGGGAGGACTGAAGCTTTCTTT; CDR3aa: CASLLGRTEAFF; abundance: -; j_gene: TRBJ1-1; d_gene: -; v_gene: TRBV12-3/TRBV12-4
CDR3nt: TGTGCCAGCAGTTCTGGCTATGGCTACACCTTC; CDR3aa: CASSSGYGYTF; abundance: -; j_gene: TRBJ1-2; d_gene: -; v_gene: TRBV27
CDR3nt: TGTGCCAGCAGCCCGCGGGACATTCCGGGAGAGACCCAGTACTTC; CDR3aa: CASSPRDIPGETQYF; abundance: -; j_gene: TRBJ2-5; d_gene: -; v_gene: TRBV11-3
CDR3nt: TGTGCCACCCAGACAAGCCCTAATGAAAAACTGTTTTTT; CDR3aa: CATQTSPNEKLFF; abundance: once; j_gene: TRBJ1-4; d_gene: -; v_gene: TRBV19
CDR3nt: TGTGCCAGTAGTAACCCGGGGACAGAAGATCAGCCCCAGCATTTT; CDR3aa: CASSNPGTEDQPQHF; abundance: -; j_gene: TRBJ1-5; d_gene: TRBD1; v_gene: TRBV19
CDR3nt: TGTGCCAGCAGTCCTCCTCCTCGCCTTAGACTAGCGGGAGGCCCCCTCAATGAGCAGTTCTTC; CDR3aa: CASSPPPRLRLAGGPLNEQFF; abundance: few; j_gene: TRBJ2-1; d_gene: TRBD2; v_gene: TRBV28
CDR3nt: TGTGCCAGCACCTTAGCGGGAGTGAACACCGGGGAGCTGTTTTTT; CDR3aa: CASTLAGVNTGELFF; abundance: -; j_gene: TRBJ2-2; d_gene: TRBD2; v_gene: TRBV5-6
CDR3nt: TGTGCCAGCAGTGACCTAGTTACAGATACGCAGTATTTT; CDR3aa: CASSDLVTDTQYF; abundance: -; j_gene: TRBJ2-3; d_gene: -; v_gene: TRBV2
CDR3nt: TGCGCCAGCAGCCCCCGTGGGGGAGGCACTGAAGCTTTCTTT; CDR3aa: CASSPRGGGTEAFF; abundance: -; j_gene: TRBJ1-1; d_gene: -; v_gene: TRBV5-1
CDR3nt: TGTGCCAGTAGGAGACAGGGCCCCGGCAATCAGCCCCAGCATTTT; CDR3aa: CASRRQGPGNQPQHF; abundance: -; j_gene: TRBJ1-5; d_gene: TRBD1; v_gene: TRBV19
CDR3nt: TGTGCCAGCAGTTTATTCCCACAGGGGCGGACTAATGAAAAACTGTTTTTT; CDR3aa: CASSLFPQGRTNEKLFF; abundance: once; j_gene: TRBJ1-4; d_gene: TRBD1; v_gene: TRBV28
CDR3nt: TGCGCCAGCAGCCAGTTAAAAGCGGGAGGGCCGTCGGATGAGCAGTTCTTC; CDR3aa: CASSQLKAGGPSDEQFF; abundance: -; j_gene: TRBJ2-1; d_gene: TRBD2; v_gene: TRBV5-1
CDR3nt: TGTGCCAGCAGCCACTACGTGGATGAAAAACTGTTTTTT; CDR3aa: CASSHYVDEKLFF; abundance: -; j_gene: TRBJ1-4; d_gene: -; v_gene: TRBV11-2
CDR3nt: TGTGCCAGCAGCCTGACTAGCGGGAGATCGTCCGGGGAGCTGTTTTTT; CDR3aa: CASSLTSGRSSGELFF; abundance: -; j_gene: TRBJ2-2; d_gene: TRBD2; v_gene: TRBV7-2
CDR3nt: TGTGCCAGCAGCCAAGATAGGCAGGGGAGTGGTACTGAAGCTTTCTTT; CDR3aa: CASSQDRQGSGTEAFF; abundance: -; j_gene: TRBJ1-1; d_gene: -; v_gene: TRBV3-1/TRBV3-2
CDR3nt: TGCGCCAGCAGCTTGGATATAGCGGGAGGACGTACCGGGGAGCTGTTTTTT; CDR3aa: CASSLDIAGGRTGELFF; abundance: -; j_gene: TRBJ2-2; d_gene: TRBD2; v_gene: TRBV5-1
CDR3nt: TGTGCCAGCAGCCCCGGCCTAAAGGAGACTGAAGCTTTCTTT; CDR3aa: CASSPGLKETEAFF; abundance: -; j_gene: TRBJ1-1; d_gene: -; v_gene: TRBV7-8
CDR3nt: TGTGCCAGCAGCTCCTCTGGGAGCACAGATACGCAGTATTTT; CDR3aa: CASSSSGSTDTQYF; abundance: -; j_gene: TRBJ2-3; d_gene: -; v_gene: TRBV7-2
CDR3nt: TGTGCCAGCAGTGAACGGGTGGGGGCCACAGATACGCAGTATTTT; CDR3aa: CASSERVGATDTQYF; abundance: -; j_gene: TRBJ2-3; d_gene: -; v_gene: TRBV2
CDR3nt: TGTGCCAGCAGACCCGAAGAGGATCAGCCCCAGCATTTT; CDR3aa: CASRPEEDQPQHF; abundance: -; j_gene: TRBJ1-5; d_gene: -; v_gene: TRBV12-3/TRBV12-4
CDR3nt: TGTGCCAGCAGCTCGGACATCTCTGGAAACACCATATATTTT; CDR3aa: CASSSDISGNTIYF; abundance: -; j_gene: TRBJ1-3; d_gene: -; v_gene: TRBV7-6
CDR3nt: TGTGCCAGCAGCTTAGAATTTGCCGGGGAGCTGTTTTTT; CDR3aa: CASSLEFAGELFF; abundance: -; j_gene: TRBJ2-2; d_gene: -; v_gene: TRBV13
CDR3nt: TGTGCCAGCAGCTTAGTGGGTGGTCCCAATCAGCCCCAGCATTTT; CDR3aa: CASSLVGGPNQPQHF; abundance: few; j_gene: TRBJ1-5; d_gene: -; v_gene: TRBV7-2
CDR3nt: TGTGCCAGCAGTGGGGGGGGAACCTCTGGGGCCAACGTCCTGACTTTC; CDR3aa: CASSGGGTSGANVLTF; abundance: -; j_gene: TRBJ2-6; d_gene: TRBD2; v_gene: TRBV2
CDR3nt: TGTGCCAGCAGCTTTGGCGACAGCTCCTACAATGAGCAGTTCTTC; CDR3aa: CASSFGDSSYNEQFF; abundance: -; j_gene: TRBJ2-1; d_gene: -; v_gene: TRBV5-6
CDR3nt: TGTGCCAGCTCACCGCATATCAATCAGCCCCAGCATTTT; CDR3aa: CASSPHINQPQHF; abundance: once; j_gene: TRBJ1-5; d_gene: -; v_gene: TRBV18
CDR3nt: TGTGCCAGCAGCCAAGGCCTGACAGGGGGCGGGGGTGAAGCTTTCTTT; CDR3aa: CASSQGLTGGGGEAFF; abundance: once; j_gene: TRBJ1-1; d_gene: TRBD1; v_gene: TRBV3-1/TRBV3-2
CDR3nt: TGCGCCAGCAGCCAAGAAAGTAACACCCGCTCCTACGAGCAGTACTTC; CDR3aa: CASSQESNTRSYEQYF; abundance: -; j_gene: TRBJ2-7; d_gene: -; v_gene: TRBV4-3